These T cell receptor beta chains were read from a single sample in a study of control samples from healthy donors and cancer patients. Sequencing used immunoSEQ multiplex PCR; TCRdb keeps in-frame clones, though not all of them. The sample records more than 85,000 clones, roughly 90% being singletons. The sequencing input was PBMCs. These TCRs come from a woman in her fifties or sixties with lung cancer. The CDR3 runs from the conserved cysteine through the conserved F or W. The D gene is left open where the match is weak. Expanded clones get a size class; other rows say once, few or many, or leave the size out.

TRBV1	.	TRBJ2-5	.	CTSSGTPYQETQYF	TGCACCAGCAGTGGGACACCCTACCAAGAGACCCAGTACTTC
TRBV18	.	TRBJ2-5	.	CASSPLEAVYGETQYF	TGTGCCAGCTCACCACTCGAAGCGGTGTATGGAGAGACCCAGTACTTC
TRBV7-2	TRBD2	TRBJ2-3	.	CASSLWASGYASTDTQYF	TGTGCCAGCAGCTTATGGGCTAGCGGGTATGCTAGCACAGATACGCAGTATTTT
TRBV5-5	.	TRBJ1-2	.	CASSPERLVRLGYTF	TGTGCCAGCAGCCCCGAAAGGCTAGTCCGCCTTGGCTACACCTTC
TRBV5-6	.	TRBJ1-1	.	CASSLAVGTEAFF	TGTGCCAGCAGCTTGGCAGTAGGCACTGAAGCTTTCTTT
TRBV2	TRBD1	TRBJ1-5	.	CASSEGPGGGRQPQHF	TGTGCCAGCAGTGAAGGGCCAGGGGGAGGCCGTCAGCCCCAGCATTTT
TRBV11-2	.	TRBJ2-3	.	CASSSRGRSTDTQYF	TGTGCCAGCAGCTCCAGGGGAAGGAGCACAGATACGCAGTATTTT
TRBV29-1	.	TRBJ2-3	.	CSVEYKDTQYF	TGCAGCGTTGAGTATAAAGATACGCAGTATTTT
TRBV12-3/TRBV12-4	TRBD1	TRBJ2-1	.	CASSTAGQGVWFF	TGTGCCAGCAGCACGGCGGGACAGGGGGTTTGGTTCTTC
TRBV3-1/TRBV3-2	.	TRBJ1-2	few	CASSQRQDNYGYTF	TGTGCCAGCAGCCAGAGACAGGATAACTATGGCTACACCTTC
TRBV28	.	TRBJ2-7	.	CASSLWSQGYEQYF	TGTGCCAGCAGTTTATGGTCCCAGGGGTACGAGCAGTACTTC
TRBV4-3	.	TRBJ1-2	.	CASSQGMGRVQLGYGYTF	TGCGCCAGCAGCCAAGGAATGGGCCGGGTTCAGTTAGGCTATGGCTACACCTTC
TRBV3-1/TRBV3-2	.	TRBJ2-7	.	CASSQGQWYEQYF	TGTGCCAGCAGCCAAGGACAGTGGTACGAGCAGTACTTC
TRBV15	TRBD1	TRBJ2-2	.	CATSRDKGTDTGELFF	TGTGCCACCAGCAGAGATAAGGGGACAGACACCGGGGAGCTGTTTTTT
TRBV12-5	.	TRBJ2-5	few	CASGSQAQETQYF	TGTGCTAGTGGTTCTCAGGCTCAAGAGACCCAGTACTTC
TRBV1	.	TRBJ2-1	once	CTSSQTSGGQNNEQFF	TGCACCAGCAGCCAAACTAGCGGGGGTCAAAACAATGAGCAGTTCTTC
TRBV11-1	TRBD1	TRBJ1-2	.	CASSFSGGDYGYTF	TGTGCCAGCAGCTTCTCAGGGGGCGACTATGGCTACACCTTC
TRBV2	.	TRBJ2-1	.	CASIPGNDNEQFF	TGTGCCAGCATTCCGGGAAACGACAATGAGCAGTTCTTC
TRBV9	.	TRBJ1-1	.	CASSPGKWGTEAFF	TGTGCCAGCAGCCCAGGGAAGTGGGGCACTGAAGCTTTCTTT
TRBV29-1	.	TRBJ2-1	.	CSVGRGYPNNEQFF	TGCAGCGTGGGCAGGGGCTATCCTAACAATGAGCAGTTCTTC
TRBV20-1	.	TRBJ2-2	.	CSASLATTGGGELFF	TGCAGTGCTAGTCTCGCAACTACCGGGGGCGGGGAGCTGTTTTTT
TRBV19	TRBD1	TRBJ1-4	once	CASTRGNEGKLFF	TGTGCCAGTACCAGGGGGAATGAAGGAAAACTGTTTTTT
TRBV6-4	TRBD2	TRBJ2-1	.	CASSAGGPFNEQFF	TGTGCCAGCAGCGCGGGGGGGCCATTTAATGAGCAGTTCTTC
TRBV25-1	.	TRBJ2-5	.	CASSVPGTPQETQYF	TGTGCCAGCAGTGTCCCCGGGACACCCCAAGAGACCCAGTACTTC
TRBV7-2	.	TRBJ1-3	once	CASSPTRGGSSGNTIYF	TGTGCCAGCAGCCCCACCCGGGGGGGAAGCTCTGGAAACACCATATATTTT
TRBV7-2	.	TRBJ2-2	.	CASPRGTGELFF	TGTGCCAGCCCGAGGGGGACCGGGGAGCTGTTTTTT
TRBV9	.	TRBJ2-5	.	CASSVNGNREETQYF	TGTGCCAGCAGCGTAAACGGGAATAGGGAAGAGACCCAGTACTTC
TRBV5-6	.	TRBJ2-5	few	CASSLGQQETQYF	TGTGCCAGCAGCTTGGGCCAGCAAGAGACCCAGTACTTC
TRBV12-3/TRBV12-4	.	TRBJ1-2	.	CASSFRVNYGYTF	TGTGCCAGCAGTTTCAGGGTTAACTATGGCTACACCTTC
TRBV7-7	.	TRBJ2-3	.	CASSPRGGGGDTQYF	TGTGCTAGCAGCCCACGGGGAGGGGGGGGAGATACGCAGTATTTT
TRBV18	.	TRBJ2-2	once	CASSPPNSPGGELFF	TGTGCCAGCTCACCACCGAATTCGCCGGGCGGGGAGCTGTTTTTT
TRBV30	.	TRBJ2-3	.	CAWSAGDSSTDTQYF	TGTGCCTGGAGTGCGGGGGATTCTAGCACAGATACGCAGTATTTT
TRBV19	.	TRBJ1-4	few	CASSSPGGGQRKLFF	TGTGCCAGTAGTTCCCCGGGTGGGGGGCAGAGAAAACTGTTTTTT
TRBV30	.	TRBJ2-7	.	CAWEKSYEQYF	TGTGCCTGGGAAAAGTCCTACGAGCAGTACTTC
TRBV7-9	.	TRBJ1-4	few	CASSDDRGDEKLFF	TGTGCCAGCAGCGACGACCGGGGCGATGAAAAACTGTTTTTT
TRBV24-1	TRBD1	TRBJ1-2	.	CATSDRDRDHGYTF	TGTGCCACCAGTGACCGGGACAGGGACCATGGCTACACCTTC
TRBV4-1	.	TRBJ1-4	.	CASSQILQGEKLFF	TGCGCCAGCAGCCAAATACTTCAGGGAGAAAAACTGTTTTTT
TRBV6-5	TRBD1	TRBJ1-4	.	CASTLTGANEKLFF	TGTGCCAGCACCCTGACAGGGGCTAATGAAAAACTGTTTTTT
TRBV24-1	.	TRBJ1-2	.	CATSDLQLGRYGYTF	TGTGCCACCAGTGATTTGCAATTGGGTAGGTATGGCTACACCTTC
TRBV5-6	TRBD1	TRBJ2-2	.	CASSAPRDSLTGELFF	TGTGCCAGCAGCGCCCCCCGGGACAGCCTCACCGGGGAGCTGTTTTTT
TRBV5-1	.	TRBJ1-2	.	CASSLDGSGYTF	TGCGCCAGCAGCTTGGATGGGAGTGGCTACACCTTC
TRBV30	.	TRBJ1-2	.	CAWTQMLNYGYTF	TGTGCCTGGACCCAAATGCTGAACTATGGCTACACCTTC
TRBV5-6	.	TRBJ2-2	.	CASRSKRQTIGELFF	TGTGCCAGCAGATCCAAGAGACAGACTATCGGGGAGCTGTTTTTT
TRBV29-1	TRBD1	TRBJ2-1	.	CSVEDRDRGLSYNEQFF	TGCAGCGTTGAAGATCGGGACAGGGGGCTTTCCTACAATGAGCAGTTCTTC
TRBV3-1/TRBV3-2	.	TRBJ2-1	once	CASSPLSAQGYGEQFF	TGTGCCAGCAGCCCCCTATCCGCCCAGGGGTATGGTGAGCAGTTCTTC
TRBV25-1	TRBD2	TRBJ2-1	.	CASSDPLVAGGDEQFF	TGTGCCAGCAGTGATCCCCTCGTAGCGGGAGGCGATGAGCAGTTCTTC
TRBV7-9	.	TRBJ1-4	.	CASSLTGAATEKLFF	TGTGCCAGCAGCTTAACCGGGGCAGCCACCGAAAAACTGTTTTTT
TRBV7-5	.	TRBJ2-7	.	CARSFSGEQYF	TGTGCCAGAAGCTTTTCGGGGGAGCAGTACTTC
TRBV7-2	.	TRBJ1-2	.	CASSLSGQESVRGYTF	TGTGCCAGCAGCTTATCTGGGCAGGAGAGCGTGCGGGGCTACACCTTC
TRBV7-2	.	TRBJ1-5	.	CASSLAPGGLGQPQHF	TGTGCCAGCAGCTTAGCGCCCGGGGGTCTGGGTCAGCCCCAGCATTTT
TRBV18	TRBD2	TRBJ2-7	.	CASSPPNRGERYEQYF	TGTGCCAGCTCACCACCGAATCGGGGGGAGCGCTACGAGCAGTACTTC
TRBV4-1	.	TRBJ2-5	.	CASSPTGLQGTQYF	TGCGCCAGCAGCCCCACGGGCCTCCAGGGGACCCAGTACTTC
TRBV5-1	.	TRBJ1-1	.	CASSRGTPAEAFF	TGCGCCAGCAGCCGCGGAACCCCCGCTGAAGCTTTCTTT
TRBV5-6	.	TRBJ2-2	.	CASSLGQLTNTGELFF	TGTGCCAGCAGCTTGGGTCAGCTAACGAACACCGGGGAGCTGTTTTTT
TRBV19	.	TRBJ2-7	.	CASGGAREQYF	TGTGCCAGTGGGGGGGCCCGGGAGCAGTACTTC
TRBV19	TRBD1	TRBJ2-1	.	CASSTNRDRTYNEQFF	TGTGCCAGTAGTACCAACAGGGACAGGACCTACAATGAGCAGTTCTTC
TRBV7-9	.	TRBJ2-1	few	CASSSTVNEQFF	TGTGCCAGCAGCTCTACGGTTAATGAGCAGTTCTTC
TRBV5-6	TRBD1	TRBJ1-2	.	CASSLRQGSPGYTF	TGTGCCAGCAGCTTGAGACAGGGGAGCCCTGGCTACACCTTC